The sequence of this T cell receptor beta chain was determined in a study of T cell responses to AZD1222 COVID-19 vaccine. Remarks on this clone: No antigen is known for it.

Germline V gene sequence: CDR1 GTSNPN, CDR2 SVGIG (reference sequence). With 2 bases removed from V and 5 bases from J, the gap between germline ends came to 6 bases. CDR3 size: 11 residues. Study findings and constraints: Spike regions recognized by vaccine-associated CD4 TCRs spanned the protein, led by 160-218 and 743-854. Donors, mostly white British, included more females; clonal diversity was possibly underestimated. Seropositive AZD1222 recipients at baseline numbered only five or six. The reported proportion of spike-specific TCRs targeting unmutated variant regions was nearly half.

The assay was immunoSEQ multiplex PCR, and TCRdb's table has in-frame clones only and misses some. The data hold 120,000 to 150,000 clones, with roughly 92% observed a single time. The input for sequencing was peripheral blood, taken 28 days after the second AZD1222 dose. The TCR sequence derives from an adult who received the AZD1222 COVID-19 vaccine. This rearrangement joins TRBV30 to TRBJ1-1; D remains ambiguous. The CDR3 loop is CAWSRDTEAFF. Written as DNA, the CDR3 is TGTGCCTGGAGTAGGGATACTGAAGCTTTCTTT.